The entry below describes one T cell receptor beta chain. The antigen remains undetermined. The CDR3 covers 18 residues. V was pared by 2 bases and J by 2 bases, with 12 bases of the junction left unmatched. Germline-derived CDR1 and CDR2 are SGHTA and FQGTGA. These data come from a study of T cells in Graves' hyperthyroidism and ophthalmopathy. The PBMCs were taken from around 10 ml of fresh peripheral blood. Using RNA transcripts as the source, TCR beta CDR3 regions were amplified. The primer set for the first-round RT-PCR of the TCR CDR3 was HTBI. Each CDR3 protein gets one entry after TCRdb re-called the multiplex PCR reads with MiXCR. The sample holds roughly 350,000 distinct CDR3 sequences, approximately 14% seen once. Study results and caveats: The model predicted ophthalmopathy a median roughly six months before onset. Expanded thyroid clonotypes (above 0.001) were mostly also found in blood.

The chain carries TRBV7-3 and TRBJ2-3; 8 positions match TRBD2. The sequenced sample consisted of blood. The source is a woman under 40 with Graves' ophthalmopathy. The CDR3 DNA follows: TGTGCCAGCAGCTTAGATCCGGTGCGGGGGGATCCCACAGATACGCAGTATTTT. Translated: CASSLDPVRGDPTDTQYF.